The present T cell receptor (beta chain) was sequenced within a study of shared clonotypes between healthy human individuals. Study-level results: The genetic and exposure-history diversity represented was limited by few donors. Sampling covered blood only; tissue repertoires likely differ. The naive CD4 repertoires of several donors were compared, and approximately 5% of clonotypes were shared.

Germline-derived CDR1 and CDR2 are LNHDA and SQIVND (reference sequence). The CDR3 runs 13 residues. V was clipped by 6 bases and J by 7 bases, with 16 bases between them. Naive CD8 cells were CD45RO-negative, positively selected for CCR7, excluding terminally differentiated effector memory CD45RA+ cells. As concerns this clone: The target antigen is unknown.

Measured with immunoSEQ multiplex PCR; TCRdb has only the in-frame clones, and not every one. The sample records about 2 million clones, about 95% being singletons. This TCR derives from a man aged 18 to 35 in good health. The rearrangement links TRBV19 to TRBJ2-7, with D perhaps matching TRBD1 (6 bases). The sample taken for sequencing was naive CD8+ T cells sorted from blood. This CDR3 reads CASRSRGIGEQYF. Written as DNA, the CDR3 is TGTGCCAGTAGAAGCAGGGGTATTGGGGAGCAGTACTTC.